This TCR beta chain comes out of a study of cytomegalovirus exposure and HLA in healthy donors. Study-wide results and limits: Sequencing likely produced, as an artifact, a cluster of highly shared sequence variants. Per published accounts, TCR beta sequences correctly predicted the HLA-A and HLA-B alleles of most subjects. Reportedly, a later analysis found an Asian-associated ancestry cluster had fewer N-insertions than the approximately 700-donor mean. A later analysis linked 15,000 to 20,000 TCR beta sequences to HLA alleles at 0.05 false discovery rate.

Per germline, CDR1 SGDLS and CDR2 YYNGEE. The CDR3 spans 14 residues. V lost 0 bases and J 2 bases, leaving 6 bases between the germline ends. PCR was performed using 60 Vbeta and 13 Jbeta primers. Using immunoSEQ multiplex PCR, the repertoire was profiled, and TCRdb retains in-frame clones only, with some absent. The repertoire includes 100,000 to 150,000 clones, 74% of them detected once, and roughly 6% sits in the top ten. Turning to this clone: The antigen is not known.

Specimen: PBMCs. The chain has TRBV9 and TRBJ1-3; D is perhaps TRBD1 (6 bases). This TCR derives from a woman between 45 and 65 years old in good health and CMV-seropositive. This CDR3 reads CASSVDRAGNTIYF. The CDR3 nucleotides read TGTGCCAGCAGCGTAGACAGGGCTGGAAACACCATATATTTT.